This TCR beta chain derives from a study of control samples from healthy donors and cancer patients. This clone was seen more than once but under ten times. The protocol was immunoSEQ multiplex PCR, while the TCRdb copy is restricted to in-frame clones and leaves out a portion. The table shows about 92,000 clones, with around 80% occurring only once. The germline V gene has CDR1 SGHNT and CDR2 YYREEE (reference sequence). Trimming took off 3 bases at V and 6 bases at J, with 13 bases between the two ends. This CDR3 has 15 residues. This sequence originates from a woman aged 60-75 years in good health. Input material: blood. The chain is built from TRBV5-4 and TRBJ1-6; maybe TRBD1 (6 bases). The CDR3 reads CASSWRQDANSPLHF. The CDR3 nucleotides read TGTGCCAGCAGCTGGCGACAGGACGCTAATTCACCCCTCCACTTT.